This TCR beta chain came from a study of T-cell memory formation after mild COVID-19. Overall study results and limits: Cross-reactive memory appears to have joined, as suggested by some responding clones showing up in pre-infection memory.

As for this clonotype: What it binds is not known.

TCRdb reanalysed the 5' RACE reads using MiXCR and keeps one entry per CDR3 protein. Of about 290,000 distinct CDR3 sequences listed, approximately 15% are singletons. Sequences were obtained from PBMCs or a T cell subset sorted from them (not recorded which). This sequence was found in a man younger than 35 who had mild COVID-19 (a few samples of this study predate the infection). Cell type and time point are not known.

The chain's CDR3 is CASSLSRANQPQHF. The CDR3 nucleotides read TGTGCCAGCAGTTTAAGCAGGGCGAATCAGCCCCAGCATTTT. The chain has TRBV12-3 or TRBV12-4 and TRBJ1-5; the D gene is possibly TRBD1 (5 bases). This CDR3 region has 14 residues. The ends were cut back, 2 bases at V and 4 bases at J, with 9 bases in the middle.